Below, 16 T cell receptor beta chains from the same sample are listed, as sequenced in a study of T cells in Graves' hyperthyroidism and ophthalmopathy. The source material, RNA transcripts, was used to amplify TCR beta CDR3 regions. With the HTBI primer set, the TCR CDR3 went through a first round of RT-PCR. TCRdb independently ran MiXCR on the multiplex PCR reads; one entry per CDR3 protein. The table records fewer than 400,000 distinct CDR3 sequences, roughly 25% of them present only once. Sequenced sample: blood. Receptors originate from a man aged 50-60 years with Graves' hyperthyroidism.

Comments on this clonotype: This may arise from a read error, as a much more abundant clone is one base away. The CDR3 nucleotides read TGTGCCAGCGGCACACCGGGACTAGCGGGAGGAGGCAGCACAGATACGCAGTATTTT. Translation gives CASGTPGLAGGGSTDTQYF. The chain uses TRBV7-2 and TRBJ2-3; TRBD2 matches 15 bases. J lost 0 bases, V lost 8 bases, and 12 bases had no gene match. This CDR3 has 19 amino acids. Per germline, CDR1 SGHTA and CDR2 FQGNSA.

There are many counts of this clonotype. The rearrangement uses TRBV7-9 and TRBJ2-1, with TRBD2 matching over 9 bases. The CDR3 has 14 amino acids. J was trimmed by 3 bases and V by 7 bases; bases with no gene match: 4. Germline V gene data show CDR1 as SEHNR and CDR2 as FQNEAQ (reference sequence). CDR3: CASKETSGYNEQFF. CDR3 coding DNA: TGTGCCAGCAAAGAGACTAGCGGCTACAATGAGCAGTTCTTC.

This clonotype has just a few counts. This CDR3 is CASSLLRNTGELFF. In DNA form, the CDR3 reads TGTGCCAGCAGCCTCCTCAGAAACACCGGGGAGCTGTTTTTT. J is TRBJ2-2 and V is TRBV5-6; D remains unclear. The V gene's germline CDR1 is SGHDT and CDR2 YYEEEE. This CDR3 region has 14 residues. V dropped 4 bases and J dropped 2 bases, with 9 bases sitting between them.

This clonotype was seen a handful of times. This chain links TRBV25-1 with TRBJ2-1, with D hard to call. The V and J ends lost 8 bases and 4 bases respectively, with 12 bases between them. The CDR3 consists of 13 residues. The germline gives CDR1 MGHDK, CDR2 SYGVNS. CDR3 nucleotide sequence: TGTGCCAGCCTCGACCCTTTTTACAATGAGCAGTTCTTC. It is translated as CASLDPFYNEQFF.

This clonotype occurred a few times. The DNA of the CDR3 is TGTGCCAGCAGCTCACCCCTGCGAGATGAGCAGTTCTTC. Translation gives CASSSPLRDEQFF. The V call is TRBV7-8, the J call TRBJ2-1; D gene ambiguous. The V gene's germline CDR1 is SGHVS and CDR2 FQNEAQ. The CDR3 is made up of 13 amino acids. The ends were cut back, 4 bases at V and 8 bases at J, with 12 bases in the middle. The whole variable domain, filled in from reference TRBV7-8 and TRBJ2-1, reads GAGVSQSPRYKVAKRGQDVALRCDPISGHVSLFWYQQALGQGPEFLTYFQNEAQLDKSGLPSDRFFAERPEGSVSTLKIQRTQQEDSAVYLCASSSPLRDEQFFGPGTRLTVL.

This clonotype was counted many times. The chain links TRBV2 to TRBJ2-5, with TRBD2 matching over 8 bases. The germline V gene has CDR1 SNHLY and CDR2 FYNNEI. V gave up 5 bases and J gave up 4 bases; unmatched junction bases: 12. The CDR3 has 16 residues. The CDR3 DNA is TGTGCCAGCAGTCAAAGCGGGAGTGTTTGGGGAGAGACCCAGTACTTC. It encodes CASSQSGSVWGETQYF.

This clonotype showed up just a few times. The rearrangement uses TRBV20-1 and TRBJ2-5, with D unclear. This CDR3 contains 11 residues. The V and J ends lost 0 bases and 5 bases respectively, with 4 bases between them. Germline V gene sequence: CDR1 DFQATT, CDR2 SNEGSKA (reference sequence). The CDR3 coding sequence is TGCAGTGCTAGAGATTGGGAGACCCAGTACTTC. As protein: CSARDWETQYF.

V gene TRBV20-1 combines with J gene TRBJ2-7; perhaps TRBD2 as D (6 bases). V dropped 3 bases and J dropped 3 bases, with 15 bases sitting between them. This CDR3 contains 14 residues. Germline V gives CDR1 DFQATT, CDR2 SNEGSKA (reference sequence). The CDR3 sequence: CSASPLGGVYEQYF. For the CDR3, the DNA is TGCAGTGCTAGTCCATTAGGAGGGGTCTACGAGCAGTACTTC.

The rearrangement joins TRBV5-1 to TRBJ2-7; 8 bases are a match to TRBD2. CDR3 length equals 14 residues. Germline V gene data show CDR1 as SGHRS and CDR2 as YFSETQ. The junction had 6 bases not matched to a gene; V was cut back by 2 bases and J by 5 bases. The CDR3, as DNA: TGCGCCAGCAGCTTTCTAGCGGGCGAAGACGAGCAGTACTTC. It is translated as CASSFLAGEDEQYF.

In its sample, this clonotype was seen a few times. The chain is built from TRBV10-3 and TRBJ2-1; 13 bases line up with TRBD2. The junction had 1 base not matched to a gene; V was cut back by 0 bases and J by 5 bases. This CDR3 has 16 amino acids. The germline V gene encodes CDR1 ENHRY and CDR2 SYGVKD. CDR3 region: CAISESGLAGNNEQFF. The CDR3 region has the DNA TGTGCCATCAGTGAGTCGGGACTAGCGGGAAACAATGAGCAGTTCTTC.

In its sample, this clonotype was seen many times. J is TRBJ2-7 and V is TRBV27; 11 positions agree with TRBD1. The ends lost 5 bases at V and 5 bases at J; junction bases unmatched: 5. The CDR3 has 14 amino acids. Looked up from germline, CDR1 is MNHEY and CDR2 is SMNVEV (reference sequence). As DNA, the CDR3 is TGTGCCAGCAGTGACGGGACAGGGGGGCACGAGCAGTACTTC. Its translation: CASSDGTGGHEQYF.

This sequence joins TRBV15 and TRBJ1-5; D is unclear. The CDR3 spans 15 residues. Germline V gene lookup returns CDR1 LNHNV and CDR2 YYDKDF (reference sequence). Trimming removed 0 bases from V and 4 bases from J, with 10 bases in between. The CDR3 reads CATSRDKGPNQPQHF. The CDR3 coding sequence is TGTGCCACCAGCAGAGATAAAGGGCCGAATCAGCCCCAGCATTTT.

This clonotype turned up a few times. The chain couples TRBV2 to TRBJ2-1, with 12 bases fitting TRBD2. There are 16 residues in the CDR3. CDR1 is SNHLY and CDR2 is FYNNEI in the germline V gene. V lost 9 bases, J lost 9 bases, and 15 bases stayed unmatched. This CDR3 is CASSIALAGGLGEQFF. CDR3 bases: TGTGCCAGTAGTATAGCGCTAGCGGGAGGGCTGGGTGAGCAGTTCTTC.

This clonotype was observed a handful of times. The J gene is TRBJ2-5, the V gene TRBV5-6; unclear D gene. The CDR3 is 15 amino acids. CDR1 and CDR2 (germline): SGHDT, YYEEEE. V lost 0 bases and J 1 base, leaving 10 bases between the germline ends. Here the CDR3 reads CASSLGYFPQETQYF. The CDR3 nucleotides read TGTGCCAGCAGCTTGGGGTACTTTCCCCAAGAGACCCAGTACTTC.

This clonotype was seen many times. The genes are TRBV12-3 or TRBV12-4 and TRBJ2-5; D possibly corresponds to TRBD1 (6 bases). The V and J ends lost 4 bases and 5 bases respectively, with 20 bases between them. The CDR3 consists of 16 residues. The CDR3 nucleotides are TGTGCCAGCAGTTCTAGGGGGTTATATAGAGGCGAGACCCAGTACTTC. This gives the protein CASSSRGLYRGETQYF.

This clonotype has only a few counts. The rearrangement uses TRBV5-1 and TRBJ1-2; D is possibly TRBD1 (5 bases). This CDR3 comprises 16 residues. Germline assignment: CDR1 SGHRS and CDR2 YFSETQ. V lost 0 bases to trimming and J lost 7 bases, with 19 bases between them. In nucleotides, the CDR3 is TGCGCCAGCAGCTTGGAGTCTTCAGGGACTGCTACTGGCTACACCTTC. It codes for CASSLESSGTATGYTF. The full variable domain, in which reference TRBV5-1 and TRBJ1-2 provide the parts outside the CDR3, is KAGVTQTPRYLIKTRGQQVTLSCSPISGHRSVSWYQQTPGQGLQFLFEYFSETQRNKGNFPGRFSGRQFSNSRSEMNVSTLELGDSALYLCASSLESSGTATGYTFGSGTRLTVV.